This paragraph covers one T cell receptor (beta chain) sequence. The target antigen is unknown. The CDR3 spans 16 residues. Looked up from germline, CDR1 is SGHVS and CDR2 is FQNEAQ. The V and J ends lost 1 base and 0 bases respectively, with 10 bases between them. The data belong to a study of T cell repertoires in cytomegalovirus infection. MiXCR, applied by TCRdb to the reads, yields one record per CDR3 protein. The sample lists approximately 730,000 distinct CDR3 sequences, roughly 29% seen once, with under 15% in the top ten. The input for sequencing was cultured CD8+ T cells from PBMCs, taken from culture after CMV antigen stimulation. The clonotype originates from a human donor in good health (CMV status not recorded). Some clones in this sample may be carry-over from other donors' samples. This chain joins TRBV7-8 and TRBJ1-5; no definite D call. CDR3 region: CASSLEDAHSNQPQHF. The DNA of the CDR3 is TGTGCCAGCAGCTTAGAGGACGCGCATAGCAATCAGCCCCAGCATTTT.